The 5 T cell receptor beta chains reported below all come from one sample, sequenced in a study of T cell repertoires in cytomegalovirus infection. TCRdb ran MiXCR on the reads and lists one entry per CDR3 protein. The sample yields approximately 150,000 distinct CDR3 sequences, approximately 5.9% seen once. The sample taken for sequencing was PBMCs. These receptors were obtained from a human donor in good health (CMV status not recorded). Some clones in this sample may be carry-over from other donors' samples.

This clonotype was counted many times. The chain employs TRBV7-8 and TRBJ2-5; unclear D gene. The germline V and J ends were trimmed by 5 bases and 4 bases, with 17 bases remaining between them. Germline CDR1 SGHVS, CDR2 FQNEAQ. This CDR3 has 15 amino acids. The CDR3 here is CASSPLSGFGETQYF. The CDR3 DNA reads TGTGCCAGCAGCCCCCTTTCGGGTTTCGGAGAGACCCAGTACTTC.

This clonotype showed up many times. V is TRBV2 and J is TRBJ1-1; D unresolved. The CDR3 spans 13 residues. The V end lost 7 bases, the J end lost 0 bases, and 9 bases lay between the germline ends. Germline V gene data show CDR1 as SNHLY and CDR2 as FYNNEI. Here the CDR3 DNA reads TGTGCCAGCACTCCGGGCATGAACACTGAAGCTTTCTTT. Protein sequence: CASTPGMNTEAFF. The full variable domain, in which reference TRBV2 and TRBJ1-1 provide the parts outside the CDR3, is EPEVTQTPSHQVTQMGQEVILRCVPISNHLYFYWYRQILGQKVEFLVSFYNNEISEKSEIFDDQFSVERPDGSNFTLKIRSTKLEDSAMYFCASTPGMNTEAFFGQGTRLTVV.

The chain carries TRBV28 and TRBJ2-1; D is undetermined. The germline V gene has CDR1 MDHEN and CDR2 SYDVKM. This CDR3 has 15 residues. V was cut by 8 bases and J by 1 base, with 15 bases left in between. The CDR3 spells CASAKRLQSYNEQFF. The CDR3 region has the DNA TGTGCCAGCGCCAAACGCCTCCAGTCCTACAATGAGCAGTTCTTC.

This clonotype was counted between two and nine times. The rearrangement links TRBV20-1 to TRBJ2-5, with 11 bases aligning to TRBD1. V trimming: 5 bases; J trimming: 7 bases; junction bases outside the gene matches: 15. The CDR3 is 16 amino acids. Germline CDR1 reads DFQATT; CDR2 reads SNEGSKA (reference sequence). The CDR3 reads CSAAILGQGARGTQYF. DNA for the CDR3: TGCAGTGCTGCAATATTAGGACAGGGGGCGAGAGGGACCCAGTACTTC.

This clonotype showed up many times. The chain recombines TRBV11-2 with TRBJ1-5; possibly TRBD1 for D (5 bases). CDR3 length: 15 residues. CDR1 and CDR2 (germline): SGHAT, FQNNGV. V lost 0 bases and J 5 bases, leaving 11 bases between the germline ends. The chain's CDR3 is CASSLEGQGYQPQHF. The CDR3 DNA reads TGTGCCAGCAGCTTAGAAGGGCAGGGCTATCAGCCCCAGCATTTT.